Listed below are T cell receptor beta chains from one sample, sequenced in a study of regulatory T cells in long-lasting Graves disease. In TCRdb, the multiplex PCR reads were re-called with MiXCR into one record per CDR3 protein. The sample lists under 300,000 distinct CDR3 sequences; about 18% were seen once. The starting material was peripheral blood mononuclear cells (PBMCs), obtained at new diagnosis, from a patient treated with antithyroid drugs. The origin of the receptors is a female donor with Graves disease. CDR3s include the opening cysteine and the closing phenylalanine or tryptophan. D genes are given only for firm matches. The size field is filled for only some rows; it gives once, few, many or a size class.

many,TRBV9,NA,TRBJ1-1,TGTGCCAGCAGCGTAGCGGGGGGGGGCACTGAAGCTTTCTTT,CASSVAGGGTEAFF
few,TRBV30,TRBD1,TRBJ2-1,TGTGCCATCCATCGCCCGGGACAGGGTATTTCCTACAATGAGCAGTTCTTC,CAIHRPGQGISYNEQFF
NA,TRBV6-1,TRBD2,TRBJ2-2,TGTGCCAGCAGGCAACCGGGACTAGCGACCGGGGAGCTGTTTTTT,CASRQPGLATGELFF
many,TRBV2,NA,TRBJ2-1,TGTGCCGGCGGTAGGTGGAAGGGAGTTGAGCAGTTCTTC,CAGGRWKGVEQFF
many,TRBV10-2,NA,TRBJ1-2,TGCGCCAGCAGTGAGGGGGGGGTCGACGCCCGCTATGGCTACACCTTC,CASSEGGVDARYGYTF
many,TRBV27,NA,TRBJ1-5,TGTGCCAGCAAGAATTACGGAGGGAGGAGGCAGCCCCAGCATTTT,CASKNYGGRRQPQHF
few,TRBV14,TRBD2,TRBJ2-3,TGTGCCAGCAGCCGCTGGCTAGCGGGAGTACCAAGCCCTCTCACAGATACGCAGTATTTT,CASSRWLAGVPSPLTDTQYF
many,TRBV14,TRBD2,TRBJ2-1,TGTGCCAGCAGCCCCTTCACCGGGACTAGCGGGAGCCCTCGTCGGAATGAGCAGTTCTTC,CASSPFTGTSGSPRRNEQFF
many,TRBV15,TRBD1,TRBJ1-1,TGTGCCACCAGCAGAGGCGGACAGGGGAACACTGAAGCTTTCTTT,CATSRGGQGNTEAFF
NA,TRBV19,NA,TRBJ2-1,TGTGCCAGTAGTATACGGATGGGGAGGATCTCCTACAATGAGCAGTTCTTC,CASSIRMGRISYNEQFF
many,TRBV9,NA,TRBJ2-3,TGTGCCAGCAGCTTCCTGAGCGCAGATACGCAGTATTTT,CASSFLSADTQYF
few,TRBV6-4,NA,TRBJ2-3,TGTGCCAGCAACCCAGGCAGGACAGAAGGTACAGATACGCAGTATTTT,CASNPGRTEGTDTQYF
NA,TRBV10-3,NA,TRBJ1-5,TGTGCCATCACGAAGACAGGCGGGAGTCAGCCCCAGCATTTT,CAITKTGGSQPQHF
many,TRBV7-2,NA,TRBJ2-1,TGTGCCAGCTCGGGGGCGGGAACCGCCTACAATGAGCAGTTCTTC,CASSGAGTAYNEQFF
many,TRBV6-5,NA,TRBJ1-1,TGTGCCAGCAGTTACTCGGTAGTAGCCACTGAAGCTTTCTTT,CASSYSVVATEAFF
few,TRBV12-3/TRBV12-4,NA,TRBJ2-5,TGTGCCAGTAAGACGTTAGAGACCCAGTACTTC,CASKTLETQYF
many,TRBV7-2,NA,TRBJ2-3,TGTGCCAGCAGCCGAAGTCTTGCGGCGGATACGCAGTATTTT,CASSRSLAADTQYF
many,TRBV29-1,TRBD2,TRBJ2-1,TGCAGCGTTGCCGGGGGGGTCAATGAGCAGTTCTTC,CSVAGGVNEQFF
many,TRBV2,NA,TRBJ1-1,TGTGCCAGCAGCAACACGAACACTGAAGCTTTCTTT,CASSNTNTEAFF
many,TRBV20-1,TRBD2,TRBJ2-1,TGCAGTGCTAGATCCAGCGGGAGTGGGGGCAATGAGCAGTTCTTC,CSARSSGSGGNEQFF
many,TRBV4-2,TRBD2,TRBJ2-5,TGTGCCAGCAGCCAATTCGCGCTAGCGGGGCCTCGAGAGACCCAGTACTTC,CASSQFALAGPRETQYF
many,TRBV3-1,NA,TRBJ1-2,TGTGCCAGCAGCCAAGGACAGTGGGCGGAAGGCTACACCTTC,CASSQGQWAEGYTF
many,TRBV10-1,NA,TRBJ2-1,TGCGCCAGCAGTGGTGTGGCGAATGAGCAGTTCTTC,CASSGVANEQFF
many,TRBV11-3,TRBD1,TRBJ2-7,TGTGCCAGCAGCTTAGGGTCAGGGGGCTCCTACGAGCAGTACTTC,CASSLGSGGSYEQYF
many,TRBV11-2,NA,TRBJ1-1,TGTGCCAGCAGCTCGGACAGGAACACTGAAGCTTTCTTT,CASSSDRNTEAFF
NA,TRBV6-1,TRBD2,TRBJ2-5,TGTGCCAGCAGTAAAACCGGGACTAGCGGGGGGACCCAGTGCTTC,CASSKTGTSGGTQCF
many,TRBV7-9,NA,TRBJ1-4,TGTGCCAGCAGCTCCCGACAGCCAGGGGCCGGTAATGAAAAACTGTTTTTT,CASSSRQPGAGNEKLFF
many,TRBV29-1,NA,TRBJ1-5,TGCAGCGTTCAAGGGGATAGCAATCAGCCCCAGCATTTT,CSVQGDSNQPQHF
NA,TRBV5-1,NA,TRBJ1-4,TGCGCCAGCAGCGCCGACGGAAGGGAAAAACTGTTTTTT,CASSADGREKLFF
many,TRBV2,NA,TRBJ1-5,TGTGCCAGCAGTGCTAGGACGGCCTATAGCAATCAGCCCCAGCATTTT,CASSARTAYSNQPQHF
NA,TRBV20-1,TRBD1,TRBJ1-2,TGCAGTGCTAGAGGGACAGGGGGCGCAAATGGCTACACCTTC,CSARGTGGANGYTF
many,TRBV7-3,NA,TRBJ2-1,TGTGCCAGCAGCTTAGTAGAGTCAAATGAGCAGTTCTTC,CASSLVESNEQFF
many,TRBV12-3/TRBV12-4,NA,TRBJ2-5,TGTGTCAGCAGTTTTGAGCTAGCAGGAGTGGGAGAGACCCAGTACTTC,CVSSFELAGVGETQYF
NA,TRBV2,NA,TRBJ2-7,TGTGCCAGCGGTCGAAGGGCAGGGCCGTACTTC,CASGRRAGPYF
many,TRBV27,NA,TRBJ2-4,TGTGCCAGCAGACCACTACCTAGTGGGGAGGACAGAAACATTCAGTACTTC,CASRPLPSGEDRNIQYF
many,TRBV12-3/TRBV12-4,TRBD2,TRBJ2-1,TGTGCCAGCAGCTATGCCGGGACTAGCGTGAAGAATGAGCAGTTCTTC,CASSYAGTSVKNEQFF
few,TRBV5-5,NA,TRBJ2-5,TGTGCCAGCAGCTTGTATGGGGTGGAGGAGACCCAGTACTTC,CASSLYGVEETQYF
NA,TRBV10-3,TRBD1,TRBJ2-1,TGTGCCATCAGTGAGTTGTCACAGGGGGAATCCTACAATGAGCAGTTCTTC,CAISELSQGESYNEQFF
NA,TRBV20-1,TRBD2,TRBJ2-3,TGCAGTGCTAGAAGGCTAGCGGGAGGGCCGGCAGATACGCAGTATTTT,CSARRLAGGPADTQYF
NA,TRBV11-2,TRBD2,TRBJ2-7,TGTGCCAGCAGGTCGTCGATCTGGGGAGGGCCCTGGGGCGAGCAGTACTTC,CASRSSIWGGPWGEQYF
many,TRBV6-1,NA,TRBJ2-2,TGTGCCAGCAGCCGACTCGACACCGGGGAGCTGTTTTTT,CASSRLDTGELFF
NA,TRBV18,NA,TRBJ2-5,TGTGCCAGCTCACCAAGGGGGAGCGAGACCCAGTACTTC,CASSPRGSETQYF